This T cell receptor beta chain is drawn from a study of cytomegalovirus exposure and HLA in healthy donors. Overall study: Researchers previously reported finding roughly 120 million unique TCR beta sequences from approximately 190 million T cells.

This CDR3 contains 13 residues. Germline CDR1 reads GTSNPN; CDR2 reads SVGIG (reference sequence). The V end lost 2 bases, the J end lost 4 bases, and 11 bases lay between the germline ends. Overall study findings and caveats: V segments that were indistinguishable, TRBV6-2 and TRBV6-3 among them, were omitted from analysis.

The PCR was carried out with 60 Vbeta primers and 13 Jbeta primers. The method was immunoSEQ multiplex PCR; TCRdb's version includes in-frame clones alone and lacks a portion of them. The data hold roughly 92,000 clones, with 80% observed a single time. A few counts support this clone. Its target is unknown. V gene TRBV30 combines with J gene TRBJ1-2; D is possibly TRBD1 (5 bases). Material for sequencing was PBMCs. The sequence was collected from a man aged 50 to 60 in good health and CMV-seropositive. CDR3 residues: CAWSRGRSYGYTF. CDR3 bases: TGTGCCTGGAGTAGGGGCAGATCCTATGGCTACACCTTC.